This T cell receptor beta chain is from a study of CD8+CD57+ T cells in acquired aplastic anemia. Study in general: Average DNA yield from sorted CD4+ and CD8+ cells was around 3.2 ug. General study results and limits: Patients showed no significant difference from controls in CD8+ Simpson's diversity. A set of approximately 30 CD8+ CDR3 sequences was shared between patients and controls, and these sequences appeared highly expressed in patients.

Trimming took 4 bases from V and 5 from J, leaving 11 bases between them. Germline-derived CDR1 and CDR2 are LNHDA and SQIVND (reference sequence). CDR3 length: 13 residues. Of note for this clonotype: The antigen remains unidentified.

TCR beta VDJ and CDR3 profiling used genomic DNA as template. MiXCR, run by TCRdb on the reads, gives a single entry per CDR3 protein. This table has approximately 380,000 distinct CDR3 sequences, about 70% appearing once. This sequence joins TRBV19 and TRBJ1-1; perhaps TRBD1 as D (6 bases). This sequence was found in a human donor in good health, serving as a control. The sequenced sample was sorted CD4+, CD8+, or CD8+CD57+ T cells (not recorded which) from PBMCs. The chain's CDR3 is CASSTRGRTEAFF. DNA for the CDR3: TGTGCCAGTAGTACGCGGGGGCGGACTGAAGCTTTCTTT. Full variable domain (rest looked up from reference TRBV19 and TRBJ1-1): DGGITQSPKYLFRKEGQNVTLSCEQNLNHDAMYWYRQDPGQGLRLIYYSQIVNDFQKGDIAEGYSVSREKKESFPLTVTSAQKNPTAFYLCASSTRGRTEAFFGQGTRLTVV.